These T cell receptor beta chains were read from a single sample in a study of response to subunit inactivated influenza vaccine. TCRdb ran MiXCR on the RT-PCR reads and lists one entry per CDR3 protein. The table includes 860,000 or so distinct CDR3 sequences, about 20% detected once. This specimen was PBMCs from blood, taken about 5 days after vaccination. The receptors were sampled from a man aged 45-60 years who received an inactivated influenza vaccine. Both conserved end residues are part of each CDR3. The D gene is left open where the match is weak. Clone size is given for some rows only: seen once, a few or many times, or a class if the clone is expanded.

V gene: TRBV5-6
J gene: TRBJ2-5
clone size: many
D gene: NA
CDR3 DNA: TGTGCCAGCAGCGCGACGGCGGGGCTACAAGAGACCCAGTACTTC
CDR3 protein: CASSATAGLQETQYF

V gene: TRBV28
J gene: TRBJ2-7
clone size: NA
D gene: TRBD1
CDR3 DNA: TGTGCCAGCAGTTTGGGGGGCGGACAGGGGGCCTACGAGCAGTACTTC
CDR3 protein: CASSLGGGQGAYEQYF

V gene: TRBV29-1
J gene: TRBJ1-2
clone size: few
D gene: NA
CDR3 DNA: TGCAGCGTTGAAGAGGGGCGGCTAACTGATGGCTACACCTTC
CDR3 protein: CSVEEGRLTDGYTF

V gene: TRBV20-1
J gene: TRBJ1-5
clone size: few
D gene: NA
CDR3 DNA: TGCAGTGCTAGTCCCCGGGGAGGACCCCAGCATTTT
CDR3 protein: CSASPRGGPQHF

V gene: TRBV24-1
J gene: TRBJ2-3
clone size: few
D gene: NA
CDR3 DNA: TGTGCCACCAGTGTTGGGCAAGTTGCAGATACGCAGTATTTT
CDR3 protein: CATSVGQVADTQYF

V gene: TRBV10-3
J gene: TRBJ2-7
clone size: NA
D gene: TRBD1
CDR3 DNA: TGTGCCATCAGTCCCGGACAGGGGTCCGCCTACGAGCAGTACTTC
CDR3 protein: CAISPGQGSAYEQYF

V gene: TRBV28
J gene: TRBJ2-1
clone size: NA
D gene: TRBD2
CDR3 DNA: TGTGCCAGCAGTCCTCCCGGGACTACCATAGTCGGACAGTTCTTC
CDR3 protein: CASSPPGTTIVGQFF

V gene: TRBV5-6
J gene: TRBJ2-7
clone size: NA
D gene: NA
CDR3 DNA: TGTGCCATCAGCACCGGGCCCCGCTGCCCGCAGTACTTC
CDR3 protein: CAISTGPRCPQYF

V gene: TRBV7-9
J gene: TRBJ2-1
clone size: few
D gene: TRBD2
CDR3 DNA: TGTGCCAGCAGCAAGACTAGCGGGAGGGTTTACAATGAGCAGTTCTTC
CDR3 protein: CASSKTSGRVYNEQFF

V gene: TRBV7-9
J gene: TRBJ2-5
clone size: few
D gene: NA
CDR3 DNA: TGTGCCAGCAGCTTCTTCGGGGTCCAAGAGACCCAGTACTTC
CDR3 protein: CASSFFGVQETQYF

V gene: TRBV6-2/TRBV6-3
J gene: TRBJ2-7
clone size: few
D gene: TRBD1
CDR3 DNA: TGTGCCAGCAGTTACCAGACAGGGCCCTACGAGCAGTACTTC
CDR3 protein: CASSYQTGPYEQYF

V gene: TRBV11-3
J gene: TRBJ2-1
clone size: NA
D gene: NA
CDR3 DNA: TGTGCCAGCAGCCAGACAGAGATCAATGAGCAGTTCTTC
CDR3 protein: CASSQTEINEQFF

V gene: TRBV4-3
J gene: TRBJ2-7
clone size: few
D gene: NA
CDR3 DNA: TGCGCCAGCAGCCAAGATCCGAGATACGAGCAGTACTTC
CDR3 protein: CASSQDPRYEQYF

V gene: TRBV19
J gene: TRBJ2-2
clone size: NA
D gene: NA
CDR3 DNA: TGTGCCAGTAGTATTGCCGGGGCCGGGGAGCTGTTTTTT
CDR3 protein: CASSIAGAGELFF

V gene: TRBV6-2/TRBV6-3
J gene: TRBJ2-7
clone size: few
D gene: NA
CDR3 DNA: TGTGCCAGCAGTTACTCGTGGAACGAGCAGTACTTC
CDR3 protein: CASSYSWNEQYF

V gene: TRBV7-8
J gene: TRBJ2-3
clone size: NA
D gene: TRBD2
CDR3 DNA: TGTGCCAGCAGCTTCCGGACTAGCGGGGTAAAATTACCCAGCACAGATACGCAGTATTTT
CDR3 protein: CASSFRTSGVKLPSTDTQYF

V gene: TRBV7-9
J gene: TRBJ2-3
clone size: NA
D gene: TRBD2
CDR3 DNA: TGTGCCAGCAGCCAAAAGCGGCGGGAGCCAGGCGATACGCAGTATTTT
CDR3 protein: CASSQKRREPGDTQYF

V gene: TRBV7-9
J gene: TRBJ2-7
clone size: NA
D gene: TRBD2
CDR3 DNA: TGTGCCAGCAGCTCCGGCGGACTAGCGGCCTCCTACGAGCAGTACTTC
CDR3 protein: CASSSGGLAASYEQYF

V gene: TRBV7-6
J gene: TRBJ2-5
clone size: NA
D gene: NA
CDR3 DNA: TGTGCCAGCAGCCCAGGGGCGGCTAGCGGCAATCAAGAGACCCAGTACTTC
CDR3 protein: CASSPGAASGNQETQYF

V gene: TRBV4-3
J gene: TRBJ2-1
clone size: NA
D gene: TRBD2
CDR3 DNA: TGCGCCAGACTAGCGGGAGGGGAAGATGAGCAGTTCTTC
CDR3 protein: CARLAGGEDEQFF

V gene: TRBV4-3
J gene: TRBJ2-1
clone size: few
D gene: NA
CDR3 DNA: TGCGCCAGCAGCCTTGCTCGGGCGGGGTACAATGAGCAGTTCTTC
CDR3 protein: CASSLARAGYNEQFF

V gene: TRBV10-3
J gene: TRBJ1-4
clone size: many
D gene: TRBD1
CDR3 DNA: TGTGCCATCAGTGAGGACAGGGACCGTGAAAAACTGTTTTTT
CDR3 protein: CAISEDRDREKLFF

V gene: TRBV11-1
J gene: TRBJ2-3
clone size: NA
D gene: NA
CDR3 DNA: TGTGCCAGCAGCTTAGTAGTCGGAAGCGGCCCGCGTAGCACAGATACGCAGTATTTT
CDR3 protein: CASSLVVGSGPRSTDTQYF

V gene: TRBV5-1
J gene: TRBJ2-2
clone size: few
D gene: NA
CDR3 DNA: TGCGCCAGCAGCTTGGAGGTCTGGGCGGCGGGCAAAAACACCGGGGAGCTGTTTTTT
CDR3 protein: CASSLEVWAAGKNTGELFF

V gene: TRBV2
J gene: TRBJ2-1
clone size: few
D gene: TRBD2
CDR3 DNA: TGTGCCAGCAAGAGACTAGCGGGGGATAACGATGAGCAGTTCTTC
CDR3 protein: CASKRLAGDNDEQFF

V gene: TRBV20-1
J gene: TRBJ2-7
clone size: NA
D gene: NA
CDR3 DNA: TGCAGTGCTAGAGATTGGCGGCAGGGGATGCAGTACGAGCAGTACTTC
CDR3 protein: CSARDWRQGMQYEQYF

V gene: TRBV28
J gene: TRBJ2-7
clone size: NA
D gene: NA
CDR3 DNA: TGTGCCACCGTCGACACCTCCTCCTACGAGCAGTACTTC
CDR3 protein: CATVDTSSYEQYF

V gene: TRBV15
J gene: TRBJ2-7
clone size: NA
D gene: NA
CDR3 DNA: TGTGCCACCAGTAGTCCCGGTTACTACGAGCAGTACTTC
CDR3 protein: CATSSPGYYEQYF

V gene: TRBV18
J gene: TRBJ2-5
clone size: NA
D gene: NA
CDR3 DNA: TGTGCCAGCTCACCAGTATTGGCGGAAGAGACCCAGTACTTC
CDR3 protein: CASSPVLAEETQYF

V gene: TRBV6-5
J gene: TRBJ1-2
clone size: NA
D gene: NA
CDR3 DNA: TGTGCCAGCAGTAACTTCTTGGGGGATAACTATGGCTACACCTTC
CDR3 protein: CASSNFLGDNYGYTF

V gene: TRBV10-3
J gene: TRBJ2-1
clone size: NA
D gene: NA
CDR3 DNA: TGTGCCATCGGCGAGACCAGGGAGCCCTACAATGAGCAGTTCTTC
CDR3 protein: CAIGETREPYNEQFF

V gene: TRBV4-2
J gene: TRBJ2-5
clone size: NA
D gene: NA
CDR3 DNA: TGTGCCAGCAGCCCTAGCGTAGCCGAGACCCAGTACTTC
CDR3 protein: CASSPSVAETQYF

V gene: TRBV4-2
J gene: TRBJ1-4
clone size: NA
D gene: NA
CDR3 DNA: TGTGCCAGCAGCCAAGATAATCGGGGGTCGGAAAAACTGTTTTTT
CDR3 protein: CASSQDNRGSEKLFF

V gene: TRBV6-5
J gene: TRBJ1-1
clone size: many
D gene: NA
CDR3 DNA: TGTGCCAGCAGTTATTCAAGGACTGAAGCTTTCTTT
CDR3 protein: CASSYSRTEAFF

V gene: TRBV6-2/TRBV6-3
J gene: TRBJ2-1
clone size: NA
D gene: NA
CDR3 DNA: TGTGCCAGCGTAGCTTCGGCACCCCGTAAGTCAGAGCAGTTCTTC
CDR3 protein: CASVASAPRKSEQFF